This TCR beta chain is drawn from a study of T cells in Graves' hyperthyroidism and ophthalmopathy. Broader study findings: Most thyroid clonotypes that were expanded above 0.001 also turned up in blood. The authors' 13 V-J model separated ophthalmopathy from stable hyperthyroidism.

Note on this clonotype: Antigen unknown.

TCR beta CDR3 regions were amplified from RNA transcripts. With the HTBI primer set, the TCR CDR3 went through a first round of RT-PCR. TCRdb reanalysed the multiplex PCR reads using MiXCR and keeps one entry per CDR3 protein. The sample yields about 560,000 distinct CDR3 sequences, 35% to 55% seen once. Graves' hyperthyroidism without ophthalmopathy progression within 18 months was termed stable. Clinical symptoms, serum thyroxine, TRAb, thyroid ultrasound and orbital computed tomography established diagnosis. Germline assignment: CDR1 SGHRS and CDR2 YFSETQ. V trimming: 0 bases; J trimming: 9 bases; junction bases outside the gene matches: 8. The CDR3 has 14 amino acids.

The source material was peripheral blood or thyroid tissue (not recorded which). The chain combines TRBV5-1 with TRBJ1-1; TRBD1 matches at 7 bases. The receptor comes from a woman younger than 30 with Graves' hyperthyroidism. CDR3 protein: CASSLARDRDQAFF. The DNA of the CDR3 is TGCGCCAGCAGCTTGGCCCGGGACAGAGACCAAGCTTTCTTT.